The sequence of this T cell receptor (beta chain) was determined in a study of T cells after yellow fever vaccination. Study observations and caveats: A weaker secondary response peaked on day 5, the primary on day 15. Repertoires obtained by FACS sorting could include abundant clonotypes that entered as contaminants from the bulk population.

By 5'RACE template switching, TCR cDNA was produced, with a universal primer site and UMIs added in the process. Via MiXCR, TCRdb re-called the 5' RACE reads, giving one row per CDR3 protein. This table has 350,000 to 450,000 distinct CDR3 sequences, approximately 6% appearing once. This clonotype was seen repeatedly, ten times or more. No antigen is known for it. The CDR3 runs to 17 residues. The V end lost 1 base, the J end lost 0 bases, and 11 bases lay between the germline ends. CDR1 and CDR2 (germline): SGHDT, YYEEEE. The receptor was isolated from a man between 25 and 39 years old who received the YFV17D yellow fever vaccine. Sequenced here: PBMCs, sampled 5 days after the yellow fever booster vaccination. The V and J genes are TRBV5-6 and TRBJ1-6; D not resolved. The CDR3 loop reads CASSLLWGSSYNSPLHF. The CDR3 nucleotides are TGTGCCAGCAGCTTGTTATGGGGAAGCTCCTATAATTCACCCCTCCACTTT.